Following are 3 T cell receptor beta chains from one sample sequenced in a study of T cell responses to AZD1222 COVID-19 vaccine (dated by TCRdb to the early 2020s). Libraries were constructed by the immunoSEQ multiplex PCR assay. The source is immuneACCESS, and TCRdb retained only in-frame sequences with V and J called. Part of the clones is not carried over; for the studies checked, unresolved V genes explain less than half of this, and the remainder is unexplained. Within this sample are 150,000 or so clones, with 70% to 90% of them counted one time only. The top ten hold approximately 8% of the sample. The intended sense of this specimen's time point label: baseline before first vaccination. Material: peripheral blood, obtained on day 0 of AZD1222 vaccination. The source of these receptors is an adult in good health.

This chain uses TRBV2 with TRBJ1-5, with unresolved D. Germline lookup yields CDR1 SNHLY and CDR2 FYNNEI. There are 14 residues in the CDR3. The V end lost 6 bases, the J end lost 0 bases, and 9 bases lay between the germline ends. CDR3 amino acids: CASSGEGSNQPQHF. The CDR3 DNA reads as TGTGCCAGCAGCGGCGAGGGTAGCAATCAGCCCCAGCATTTT.

The V and J genes are TRBV13 and TRBJ1-1, with TRBD1 identical over 7 bases. Germline trimming cut 3 bases from V and 5 bases from J; bases unmatched to any gene: 9. Germline CDR1 and CDR2: PRHDT and FYEKMQ (reference sequence). CDR3 length: 15 amino acids. For the CDR3, the DNA is TGTGCCAGCAGCTTGGGATCGACAGGGCTGACTGAAGCTTTCTTT. This encodes CASSLGSTGLTEAFF.

This chain joins TRBV19 and TRBJ2-2; D gene unclear. V was shortened by 7 bases and J by 7 bases, with 7 bases between the two germline ends. The germline gives CDR1 LNHDA, CDR2 SQIVND (reference sequence). The CDR3 totals 11 residues. CDR3 protein: CASTISGELFF. The CDR3 bases are TGTGCCAGTACCATAAGCGGGGAGCTGTTTTTT.